This T cell receptor beta chain was sequenced during a study of blood T cell repertoires in COVID-19. Across the study: Sources were T cells, B-cell-depleted T cells, or PBMCs; the material itself was cDNA or gDNA.

The data were produced by immunoSEQ multiplex PCR, yet TCRdb's version contains in-frame clones alone and is incomplete. This sample has 200,000 to 250,000 clones; around 85% occur once, and the top ten carry around 2.9%. The CDR3 loop spans 14 amino acids. Germline CDR1 MNHEY, CDR2 SVGEGT. Trimming stripped 5 bases from V and 0 bases from J, with 8 bases between. Sequencing was performed on peripheral blood. The source of this sequence is a woman between 25 and 40 years old who had recovered from COVID-19. The V and J genes are TRBV6-2 or TRBV6-3 and TRBJ1-5; D gene ambiguous. The CDR3 nucleotides read TGTGCCAGCAGTCACACAAATAGCAATCAGCCCCAGCATTTT. Its protein is CASSHTNSNQPQHF.